The T cell receptor beta chain described here comes from a study of blood T cell repertoires in COVID-19. Study as a whole: The United States, Italy and Spain provided the acute and convalescent COVID-19 samples.

This clone occurred once. Germline assignment: CDR1 SGHVS and CDR2 FNYEAQ. The ends were cut back, 0 bases at V and 6 bases at J, with 5 bases in the middle. CDR3 size: 13 residues. In the authors' methods: For nucleated cells, counts were estimated from reference gene primer amplification. The data were produced by immunoSEQ multiplex PCR, yet TCRdb's version contains in-frame clones alone and is incomplete. Clone size and V and J calls were adopted from that table, with D and trimming inferred from the DNA. The sample includes approximately 100,000 clones, roughly 76% of them seen just once. This sequence joins TRBV7-6 and TRBJ1-4; D remains unclear. The sequence was obtained from a human donor in a cohort sampled during active COVID-19. The specimen sequenced was peripheral blood. CDR3 sequence: CASSLAPDEKLFF. Here the CDR3 DNA reads TGTGCCAGCAGCTTAGCGCCAGATGAAAAACTGTTTTTT. The variable domain in full, completed from reference TRBV7-6 and TRBJ1-4, reads GAGVSQSPRYKVTKRGQDVALRCDPISGHVSLYWYRQALGQGPEFLTYFNYEAQQDKSGLPNDRFSAERPEGSISTLTIQRTEQRDSAMYRCASSLAPDEKLFFGSGTQLSVL.